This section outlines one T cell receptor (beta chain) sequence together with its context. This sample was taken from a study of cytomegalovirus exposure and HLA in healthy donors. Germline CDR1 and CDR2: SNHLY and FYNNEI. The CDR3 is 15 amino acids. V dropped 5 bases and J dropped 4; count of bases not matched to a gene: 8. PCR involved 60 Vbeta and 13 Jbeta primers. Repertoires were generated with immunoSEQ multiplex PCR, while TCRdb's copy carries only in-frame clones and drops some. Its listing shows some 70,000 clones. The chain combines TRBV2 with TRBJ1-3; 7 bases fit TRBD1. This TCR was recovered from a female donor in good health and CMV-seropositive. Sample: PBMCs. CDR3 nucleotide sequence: TGTGCCAGCAGTAAGCGGACAGGCCGCGGAAACACCATATATTTT. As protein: CASSKRTGRGNTIYF. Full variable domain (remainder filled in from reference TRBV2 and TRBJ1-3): EPEVTQTPSHQVTQMGQEVILRCVPISNHLYFYWYRQILGQKVEFLVSFYNNEISEKSEIFDDQFSVERPDGSNFTLKIRSTKLEDSAMYFCASSKRTGRGNTIYFGEGSWLTVV.